The T cell receptor (beta chain) under discussion was sequenced for a study of shared clonotypes between healthy human individuals. Only in-frame clones appear in the TCRdb table, and some are missing; sequencing was by immunoSEQ multiplex PCR. The sample gives roughly 500,000 clones, about 85% of which show up once; approximately 13% is in the top ten. Trimming removed 5 bases from V and 0 bases from J, with 17 bases in between. Germline assignment: CDR1 MDHEN and CDR2 SYDVKM. CDR3 length equals 18 residues. The material sequenced was PBMCs. The clonotype was recovered from a middle-aged woman in good health. Some clones in this sample may be carry-over from other donors' samples. The rearrangement links TRBV28 to TRBJ2-6, with D tentatively TRBD1 or TRBD2 (5 bases each). CDR3 sequence: CASSGYPGPRSGANVLTF. The CDR3 coding sequence is TGTGCCAGCAGTGGATACCCGGGACCCCGCTCTGGGGCCAACGTCCTGACTTTC.